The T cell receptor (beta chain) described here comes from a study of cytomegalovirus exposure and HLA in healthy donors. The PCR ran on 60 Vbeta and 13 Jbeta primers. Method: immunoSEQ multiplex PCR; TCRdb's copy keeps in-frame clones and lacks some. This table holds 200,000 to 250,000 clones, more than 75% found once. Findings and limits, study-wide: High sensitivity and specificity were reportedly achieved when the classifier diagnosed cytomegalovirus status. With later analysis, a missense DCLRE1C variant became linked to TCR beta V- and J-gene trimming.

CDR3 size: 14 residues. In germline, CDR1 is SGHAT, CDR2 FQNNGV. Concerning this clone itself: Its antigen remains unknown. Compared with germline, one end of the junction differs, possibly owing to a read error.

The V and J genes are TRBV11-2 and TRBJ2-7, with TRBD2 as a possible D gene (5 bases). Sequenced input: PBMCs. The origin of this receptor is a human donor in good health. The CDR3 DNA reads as TGTGCCAGCAGCTTAGGCCTGGGAGCCTACAAGCAGTACTTC. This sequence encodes CASSLGLGAYKQYF.